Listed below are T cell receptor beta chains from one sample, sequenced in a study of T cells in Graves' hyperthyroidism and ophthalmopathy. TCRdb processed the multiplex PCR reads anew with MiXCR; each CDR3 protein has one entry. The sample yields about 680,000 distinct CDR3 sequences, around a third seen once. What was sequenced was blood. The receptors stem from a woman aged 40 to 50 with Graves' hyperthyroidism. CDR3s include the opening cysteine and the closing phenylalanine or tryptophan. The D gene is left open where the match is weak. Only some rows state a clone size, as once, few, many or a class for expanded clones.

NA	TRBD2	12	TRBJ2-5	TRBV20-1	CSALAGGESQYF	TGCAGTGCTCTGGCGGGAGGGGAGTCCCAGTACTTC
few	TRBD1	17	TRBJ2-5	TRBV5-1	CASSWRIYRGGRETQYF	TGCGCCAGCAGCTGGCGGATATACAGGGGTGGACGGGAGACCCAGTACTTC
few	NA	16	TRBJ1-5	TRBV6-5	CASSYNQPGANQPQHF	TGTGCCAGCAGTTACAACCAACCGGGCGCCAATCAGCCCCAGCATTTT
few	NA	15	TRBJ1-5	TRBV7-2	CASSLSRYSNQPQHF	TGTGCCAGCAGCTTATCCAGGTATAGCAATCAGCCCCAGCATTTT
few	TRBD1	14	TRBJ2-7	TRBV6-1	CASSYFGQGSEQYF	TGTGCCAGCAGTTATTTCGGACAGGGGAGCGAGCAGTACTTC
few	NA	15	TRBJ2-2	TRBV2	CASRNLIGFTGELFF	TGTGCCAGCAGAAATTTGATAGGATTCACCGGGGAGCTGTTTTTT
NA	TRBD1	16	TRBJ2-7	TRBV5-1	CASSSITGTGSYEQYF	TGCGCCAGCAGCTCGATAACCGGGACAGGGTCCTACGAGCAGTACTTC
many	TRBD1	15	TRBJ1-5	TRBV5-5	CASSLPTGYNQPQHF	TGTGCCAGCAGCTTGCCGACAGGGTACAATCAGCCCCAGCATTTT
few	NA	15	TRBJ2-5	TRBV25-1	CASSEIGHPSETQYF	TGTGCCAGCAGTGAAATCGGGCATCCATCGGAGACCCAGTACTTC
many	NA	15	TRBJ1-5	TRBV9	CASSVAGDSNQPQHF	TGTGCCAGCAGCGTAGCCGGGGATAGCAATCAGCCCCAGCATTTT
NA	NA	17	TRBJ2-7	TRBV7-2	CASSQETRRVKSNEQYF	TGCGCCAGCAGCCAAGAGACCCGACGGGTGAAGAGTAACGAGCAGTACTTC
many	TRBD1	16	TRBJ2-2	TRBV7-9	CASSLAFQGATGELFF	TGTGCCAGCAGCTTAGCGTTCCAGGGGGCTACCGGGGAGCTGTTTTTT
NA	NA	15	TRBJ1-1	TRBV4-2	CASSQEGGGRAEAFF	TGTGCCAGCAGCCAAGAGGGGGGCGGTAGGGCTGAAGCTTTCTTT
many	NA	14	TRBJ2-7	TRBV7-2	CASSLYGVSYEQYF	TGTGCCAGCAGCTTATACGGGGTCTCCTACGAGCAGTACTTC
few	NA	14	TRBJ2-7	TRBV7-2	CASSLGLQLGEQYF	TGTGCCAGCAGCTTAGGATTACAGTTAGGGGAGCAGTACTTC
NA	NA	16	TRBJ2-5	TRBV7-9	CASSLGGPPGKETQYF	TGTGCCAGCAGCTTAGGGGGCCCGCCGGGGAAAGAGACCCAGTACTTC
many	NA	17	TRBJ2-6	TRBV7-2	CASSLADGSSGANVLTF	TGTGCCAGCAGCTTAGCAGATGGGTCCTCTGGGGCCAACGTCCTGACTTTC
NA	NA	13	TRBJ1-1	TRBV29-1	CSVEGRVDTEAFF	TGCAGCGTTGAGGGACGAGTGGACACTGAAGCTTTCTTT
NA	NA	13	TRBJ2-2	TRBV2	CASREQGTGELFF	TGTGCCAGCAGAGAACAGGGTACCGGGGAGCTGTTTTTT
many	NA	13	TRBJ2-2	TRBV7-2	CASSSTINGELFF	TGTGCCAGCAGCTCCACTATCAACGGGGAGCTGTTTTTT
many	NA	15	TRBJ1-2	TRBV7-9	CASSSMGGSNYGYTF	TGTGCCAGCAGCTCCATGGGGGGCTCTAACTATGGCTACACCTTC
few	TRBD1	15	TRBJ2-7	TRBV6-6	CASSNRDRGPYEQYF	TGTGCCAGCAGTAACCGGGACAGGGGGCCCTACGAGCAGTACTTC
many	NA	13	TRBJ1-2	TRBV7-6	CASSGVGGDGYTF	TGTGCCAGCAGCGGCGTCGGGGGTGATGGCTACACCTTC
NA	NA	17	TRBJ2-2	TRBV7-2	CASSLSWDVTNTGELFF	TGTGCCAGCAGCTTATCTTGGGACGTTACGAACACCGGGGAGCTGTTTTTT
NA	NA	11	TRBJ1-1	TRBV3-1	CASSNWEEAFF	TGTGCCAGCAGCAACTGGGAGGAGGCTTTCTTT
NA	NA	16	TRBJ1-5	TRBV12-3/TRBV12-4	CASSRSFGSGNQPQHF	TGTGCCAGCAGTCGGAGCTTCGGGTCTGGCAATCAGCCCCAGCATTTT
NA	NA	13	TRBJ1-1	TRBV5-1	CASSSGQFTEAFF	TGCGCCAGCAGCTCAGGACAGTTTACTGAAGCTTTCTTT
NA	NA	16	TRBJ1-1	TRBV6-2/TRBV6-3	CASSYSSVQWNTEAFF	TGTGCCAGCAGTTACTCGAGTGTCCAATGGAACACTGAAGCTTTCTTT
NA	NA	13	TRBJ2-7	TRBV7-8	CASSRGSPYEQYF	TGTGCCAGCAGCAGGGGGTCTCCCTACGAGCAGTACTTC
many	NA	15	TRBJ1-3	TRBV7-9	CASSLVSGSGNTIYF	TGTGCCAGCAGCTTAGTTTCCGGGTCCGGAAACACCATATATTTT
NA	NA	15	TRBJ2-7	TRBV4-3	CASSPREGDGYEQYF	TGCGCCAGCAGCCCTCGAGAGGGTGATGGGTACGAGCAGTACTTC
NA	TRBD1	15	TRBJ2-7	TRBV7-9	CASSLGTGERYEQYF	TGTGCCAGCAGCTTAGGGACAGGGGAGCGGTACGAGCAGTACTTC
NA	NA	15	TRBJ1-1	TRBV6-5	CASSDTVGSRTEAFF	TGTGCCAGCAGTGACACGGTGGGGTCGAGGACTGAAGCTTTCTTT
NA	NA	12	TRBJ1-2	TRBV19	CASSFRGAGYTF	TGTGCCAGTAGTTTTCGGGGGGCTGGCTACACCTTC
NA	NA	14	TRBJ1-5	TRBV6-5	CASSYSAGRQPQHF	TGTGCCAGCAGTTACTCCGCAGGGCGGCAGCCCCAGCATTTT
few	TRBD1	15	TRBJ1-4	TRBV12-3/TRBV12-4	CASSFPGQGDEKLFF	TGTGCCAGCAGTTTTCCCGGACAGGGCGATGAAAAACTGTTTTTT
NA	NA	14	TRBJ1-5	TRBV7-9	CASSLKWGNQPQHF	TGTGCCAGCAGCCTCAAGTGGGGCAATCAGCCCCAGCATTTT
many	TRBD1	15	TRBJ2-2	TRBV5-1	CASSFDRGFTGELFF	TGCGCCAGCAGCTTTGACAGGGGGTTCACCGGGGAGCTGTTTTTT
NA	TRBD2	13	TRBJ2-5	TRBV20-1	CSARQRGEETQYF	TGCAGTGCTAGACAGCGGGGGGAGGAGACCCAGTACTTC
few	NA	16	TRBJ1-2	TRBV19	CASRVFDGEGDYGYTF	TGTGCCAGTAGAGTGTTTGACGGGGAAGGAGACTATGGCTACACCTTC
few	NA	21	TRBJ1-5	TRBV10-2	CASSESRLKIGSGDSNQPQHF	TGCGCCAGCAGTGAGTCGAGACTAAAAATAGGATCGGGCGATAGCAATCAGCCCCAGCATTTT
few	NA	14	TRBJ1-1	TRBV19	CASSMDGGGTEAFF	TGTGCCAGTAGTATGGATGGAGGGGGCACTGAAGCTTTCTTT
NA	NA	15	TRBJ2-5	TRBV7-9	CASSLVQVNQETQYF	TGTGCCAGCAGCTTAGTTCAGGTGAACCAAGAGACCCAGTACTTC
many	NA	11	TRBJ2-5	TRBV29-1	CSVNREETQYF	TGCAGCGTCAACAGAGAAGAGACCCAGTACTTC
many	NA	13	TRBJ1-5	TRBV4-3	CASSQGVRQPQHF	TGCGCCAGCAGTCAAGGGGTTCGGCAGCCCCAGCATTTT
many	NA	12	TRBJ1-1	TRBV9	CASSVFGGEAFF	TGTGCCAGCAGCGTCTTCGGGGGTGAAGCTTTCTTT